This entry features one TCR beta chain sequence. Its antigen is unidentified. Separate sequencing covered autoproliferating (CFSE-dim) and non-proliferating (CFSE-high) T cells from stimulus-free culture. Pooled replicate wells came from approximately 5x10^7 CFSE-labeled PBMCs cultured approximately seven days without stimulus. This CDR3 contains 16 residues. Germline CDR1 reads KGHSH; CDR2 reads LQKENI. V lost 6 bases, J lost 1 base, and 12 bases stayed unmatched. The table came from immunoSEQ multiplex PCR; TCRdb's copy has only in-frame clones and leaves some out. This sample yields about 42,000 clones, of which over 75% are seen a single time; 1.1% belongs to the top ten. The sample comes from a study of memory B cells and T cells in multiple sclerosis. General study points: Clone-set sizes differed between compartments, so shared clonotype counts needed normalization.

The sequencing sample was made of PBMCs from blood kept in culture. This chain connects TRBV18 to TRBJ2-7; the match to TRBD1 covers 7 bases. The source of this sequence is a human donor with multiple sclerosis. The CDR3 nucleotides read TGTGCCAGCTCCCAATTACCGGGACAGCCTTCCTACGAGCAGTACTTC. Its translation: CASSQLPGQPSYEQYF.